Below, 31 T cell receptor beta chains from the same sample are listed, as sequenced in a study of blood T cell repertoires in COVID-19. Measured with immunoSEQ multiplex PCR; TCRdb has only the in-frame clones, and not every one. The profile covers 300,000 to 400,000 clones, with around 83% appearing a single time and around 3% taken by the ten largest. Sample: peripheral blood. These receptors came from a young man with active or convalescent COVID-19.

V is TRBV9 and J is TRBJ2-2; D is unresolved. The germline V and J ends were trimmed by 0 bases and 1 base, with 10 bases remaining between them. The germline CDR1 and CDR2 sequences are SGDLS and YYNGEE. The length of the CDR3 is 16 residues. In nucleotides, the CDR3 is TGTGCCAGCAGCGTAGCAGTTATCGAGAACACCGGGGAGCTGTTTTTT. Its translation is CASSVAVIENTGELFF.

This clone has only one observation. The chain links TRBV6-5 to TRBJ2-3, with D maybe TRBD1 (6 bases). Germline V gene sequence: CDR1 MNHEY, CDR2 SVGAGI. V lost 6 bases and J lost 1, with 11 bases in between. The CDR3 is 14 amino acids. The CDR3 here is CASSQGPGTDTQYF. CDR3 coding DNA: TGTGCCAGCAGCCAGGGGCCTGGCACAGATACGCAGTATTTT.

This rearrangement joins TRBV19 to TRBJ2-2; D may be TRBD2 (5 bases). Trimming pared 9 bases from V and 7 bases from J, leaving 15 bases between. The CDR3 consists of 13 residues. CDR1 is LNHDA, CDR2 SQIVND, per germline (reference sequence). The CDR3 protein is CASSGLRYGELFF. The CDR3 region has the DNA TGTGCCAGCTCAGGACTCCGATACGGGGAGCTGTTTTTT. Combining the CDR3 with reference TRBV19 and TRBJ2-2 gives the whole variable domain DGGITQSPKYLFRKEGQNVTLSCEQNLNHDAMYWYRQDPGQGLRLIYYSQIVNDFQKGDIAEGYSVSREKKESFPLTVTSAQKNPTAFYLCASSGLRYGELFFGEGSRLTVL.

The chain combines TRBV5-1 with TRBJ2-1; no firm D call. Germline CDR1 reads SGHRS; CDR2 reads YFSETQ. The length of the CDR3 is 15 residues. V was cut by 0 bases and J by 1 base, with 8 bases left in between. The CDR3 protein is CASSLAGLSYNEQFF. The CDR3 DNA reads as TGCGCCAGCAGCTTGGCAGGATTGTCCTACAATGAGCAGTTCTTC.

The chain is built from TRBV9 and TRBJ2-6; 7 nucleotides line up with TRBD1. Germline trimming cut 0 bases from V and 0 bases from J; bases unmatched to any gene: 12. The CDR3 totals 20 residues. Germline loops: CDR1 SGDLS, CDR2 YYNGEE. The chain's CDR3 is CASSVGPFGTEGSGANVLTF. The CDR3 DNA follows: TGTGCCAGCAGCGTAGGACCTTTTGGGACAGAGGGCTCTGGGGCCAACGTCCTGACTTTC.

This chain connects TRBV5-4 to TRBJ1-5, with D tentatively TRBD1 (6 bases). V lost 2 bases and J lost 3, with 9 bases in between. The CDR3 is 14 amino acids. CDR1 is SGHNT and CDR2 is YYREEE in the germline V gene (reference sequence). The CDR3 bases are TGTGCCAGCAGCTTAAGACAGGTCAATCAGCCCCAGCATTTT. It encodes CASSLRQVNQPQHF.

V is TRBV18 and J is TRBJ2-3; 9 positions agree with TRBD1. CDR1 is KGHSH and CDR2 is LQKENI in the germline V gene. V gave up 4 bases and J gave up 5 bases; unmatched junction bases: 4. There are 14 residues in the CDR3. In nucleotides, the CDR3 is TGTGCCAGCTCACGGGACAGGGTGGAAGATACGCAGTATTTT. Its translation is CASSRDRVEDTQYF.

The V and J genes are TRBV6-5 and TRBJ2-2, with 7 bases lining up with TRBD2. This CDR3 spans 12 amino acids. The V and J ends lost 2 bases and 10 bases, in that order; junction bases with no gene match: 1. The germline V gene has CDR1 MNHEY and CDR2 SVGAGI. CDR3 nucleotide sequence: TGTGCCAGCAGTTACGGGGGGGTGGAGCTGTTTTTT. Its protein is CASSYGGVELFF.

The chain employs TRBV5-1 and TRBJ1-2, with TRBD1 as a possible D gene (6 bases). CDR1 is SGHRS and CDR2 is YFSETQ in the germline V gene. The CDR3 runs 15 residues. Trimming took 0 bases from V and 3 from J, leaving 12 bases between them. CDR3 DNA: TGCGCCAGCAGCTTGGAGTCAGGGGTGGACTATGGCTACACCTTC. This sequence encodes CASSLESGVDYGYTF.

CDR3: CASSTRAAGGSTDTQYF. The DNA for the CDR3 is TGTGCCAGCAGCACCAGAGCGGCGGGGGGGAGCACAGATACGCAGTATTTT. The V and J genes are TRBV27 and TRBJ2-3; TRBD2 matches 9 bases. CDR3 length equals 17 residues. Trimming took 6 bases from V and 0 from J; bases not matched to a gene: 10. CDR1 is MNHEY, CDR2 SMNVEV, per germline (reference sequence).

This chain uses TRBV27 with TRBJ1-5, with D hard to call. This CDR3 spans 13 amino acids. Germline CDR1 and CDR2: MNHEY and SMNVEV (reference sequence). Trimming pared 6 bases from V and 4 bases from J, leaving 10 bases between. CDR3 residues: CASSLEINQPQHF. CDR3 nucleotide sequence: TGTGCCAGCAGCCTGGAGATTAATCAGCCCCAGCATTTT.

The chain combines TRBV30 with TRBJ1-1; D ambiguous. The CDR3 spans 11 residues. Germline values: CDR1 GTSNPN, CDR2 SVGIG (reference sequence). V lost 2 bases, J lost 8 bases, and 9 bases lay in between. The chain's CDR3 is CAWSKETEAFF. Written as DNA, the CDR3 is TGTGCCTGGAGTAAGGAGACGGAAGCTTTCTTT.

This clone was counted a few times. V gene TRBV12-3 or TRBV12-4 combines with J gene TRBJ1-2, with D maybe TRBD1 (5 bases). The CDR3 spans 13 residues. V was pared by 5 bases and J by 2 bases, with 9 bases between. The CDR3 DNA sequence: TGTGCCAGCAGTGCGACAGCCAACTATGGCTACACCTTC. Translated, it gives CASSATANYGYTF.

V usage is TRBV12-5 and J usage is TRBJ2-4, with a possible D match to TRBD1 (6 bases). Germline V lookup: CDR1 LGHNT, CDR2 FRNRAP. This CDR3 comprises 14 residues. Trimming left V 1 base short and J 4 bases short, with 8 bases between. The CDR3 region is CASGLGTAKNIQYF. As DNA, the CDR3 is TGTGCTAGTGGTTTGGGGACAGCTAAAAACATTCAGTACTTC.

The rearrangement links TRBV15 to TRBJ2-1; 14 bases line up with TRBD2. The germline V gene encodes CDR1 LNHNV and CDR2 YYDKDF (reference sequence). With 6 bases clipped from V and 8 bases from J, the junction kept 6 bases outside the gene matches. This CDR3 comprises 15 residues. CDR3: CATRARLAGGYEQFF. The CDR3 nucleotides are TGTGCCACCAGAGCCCGACTAGCGGGAGGGTATGAGCAGTTCTTC.

The genes are TRBV7-2 and TRBJ2-4, with 12 bases identical to TRBD2. The CDR3 extends over 18 amino acids. V trimming: 5 bases; J trimming: 1 base; junction bases outside the gene matches: 9. The germline V gene has CDR1 SGHTA and CDR2 FQGNSA. The chain's CDR3 is CASSPPGLAGIAKNIQYF. The CDR3 DNA reads TGTGCCAGCAGCCCCCCGGGACTAGCGGGCATCGCCAAAAACATTCAGTACTTC. Drawing the rest from reference TRBV7-2 and TRBJ2-4, the complete variable domain is GAGVSQSPSNKVTEKGKDVELRCDPISGHTALYWYRQSLGQGLEFLIYFQGNSAPDKSGLPSDRFSAERTGGSVSTLTIQRTQQEDSAVYLCASSPPGLAGIAKNIQYFGAGTRLSVL.

This chain links TRBV28 with TRBJ1-2; D gene unclear. The CDR3 is 14 amino acids. V was cut by 2 bases and J by 1 base, with 8 bases left in between. From germline, CDR1 is MDHEN and CDR2 SYDVKM. CDR3 protein: CASSLRGVNYGYTF. CDR3 DNA: TGTGCCAGCAGTTTAAGAGGAGTTAACTATGGCTACACCTTC.

This clone was seen only a few times. The chain recombines TRBV3-1 (or the pseudogene TRBV3-2) with TRBJ2-7, with D possibly matching TRBD1 (6 bases). CDR3 length equals 15 residues. Germline CDR1 LGHDT, CDR2 YNNKEL (reference sequence). Trimming cost V 4 bases and J 2 bases, with 15 bases left between them. DNA for the CDR3: TGTGCCAGCAGCCCACCGGGACACGGGACCTACGAGCAGTACTTC. It yields the protein CASSPPGHGTYEQYF.

The J gene is TRBJ1-3, the V gene TRBV7-2, with a tentative D call TRBD1 (6 bases). The CDR3 is made up of 13 amino acids. Trimming took off 3 bases at V and 3 bases at J, with 6 bases between the two ends. Germline V CDR1 and CDR2: SGHTA, FQGNSA. The CDR3 protein is CASSFRGGNTIYF. For the CDR3, the DNA is TGTGCCAGCAGCTTCAGGGGTGGAAACACCATATATTTT.

The chain combines TRBV6-2 or TRBV6-3 with TRBJ2-3; tentative D call: TRBD1 (6 bases). The CDR3 sequence is 13 residues long. Germline V gene sequence: CDR1 MNHEY, CDR2 SVGEGT. V was clipped by 6 bases and J by 4 bases, with 11 bases between them. CDR3 in amino acids: CASSRQAPDTQYF. CDR3 bases: TGTGCCAGCAGCAGACAGGCCCCAGATACGCAGTATTTT.

CDR3 coding DNA: TGTGCCAGCAGTTTACGAGACAGGGGTAACACTGAAGCTTTCTTT. It specifies CASSLRDRGNTEAFF. This chain links TRBV27 with TRBJ1-1, with TRBD1 identical over 8 bases. V shed 2 bases and J 2 bases; nucleotides not matched to a gene: 4. The germline V gene has CDR1 MNHEY and CDR2 SMNVEV (reference sequence). The CDR3 runs 15 residues.

V usage is TRBV18 and J usage is TRBJ1-5, with 9 nucleotides matching TRBD1. The CDR3 has 16 amino acids. Per germline, CDR1 KGHSH and CDR2 LQKENI. The junction had 4 bases not matched to a gene; V was cut back by 2 bases and J by 2 bases. Written as DNA, the CDR3 is TGTGCCAGCTCACCAGGGACAGGGTTAGGCAATCAGCCCCAGCATTTT. Encoded protein: CASSPGTGLGNQPQHF.

The chain has TRBV6-2 or TRBV6-3 and TRBJ2-2; D may be TRBD1 (6 bases). Germline V gene sequence: CDR1 MNHEY, CDR2 SVGEGT. CDR3 length: 16 residues. V was pared by 2 bases and J by 6 bases, with 16 bases between. CDR3 amino acids: CASSYGAGALAGELFF. CDR3 sequence (DNA): TGTGCCAGCAGTTACGGTGCAGGGGCGCTCGCCGGGGAGCTGTTTTTT.

This clone was counted a few times. This chain connects TRBV28 to TRBJ1-5; D not resolved. Germline V lookup: CDR1 MDHEN, CDR2 SYDVKM. This CDR3 has 12 amino acids. Trimming cost V 11 bases and J 3 bases, with 11 bases left between them. This CDR3 is CAGADNNQPQHF. CDR3 sequence (DNA): TGTGCCGGCGCCGACAACAATCAGCCCCAGCATTTT.

The chain links TRBV11-3 to TRBJ2-2; 9 bases fit TRBD2. Trimming cost V 4 bases and J 6 bases; bases outside gene matches: 9. The CDR3 is made up of 16 amino acids. In germline, CDR1 is SGHNT, CDR2 YENEEA. CDR3 in amino acids: CASSSRTSAGPGELFF. Written as DNA, the CDR3 is TGTGCCAGCAGCTCCCGGACTAGCGCCGGGCCCGGGGAGCTGTTTTTT.

The chain joins TRBV7-9 to TRBJ1-1; D is possibly TRBD1 (6 bases). Between the trimmed V and J ends, which lost 1 base and 5 bases, there was a span of 17 bases. Germline-derived CDR1 and CDR2 are SEHNR and FQNEAQ (reference sequence). The CDR3 has 16 residues. The CDR3, as DNA: TGTGCCAGCAGCTTAGATTGGCAGGGGTTGGGGACTGAAGCTTTCTTT. This codes for CASSLDWQGLGTEAFF.

This rearrangement joins TRBV3-1 (or the pseudogene TRBV3-2) to TRBJ1-1; tentatively, D is TRBD1 (5 bases). Per germline, CDR1 LGHDT and CDR2 YNNKEL (reference sequence). CDR3 length: 16 amino acids. Trimming pared 4 bases from V and 4 bases from J, leaving 19 bases between. CDR3 in amino acids: CASSPGDGRVGTEAFF. The CDR3 bases are TGTGCCAGCAGCCCCGGAGATGGCAGGGTGGGCACTGAAGCTTTCTTT.

The CDR3 is CASSQAPRGAGDTQYF. The CDR3 bases are TGCGCCAGCAGCCAAGCACCACGGGGGGCAGGAGATACGCAGTATTTT. V usage is TRBV4-1 and J usage is TRBJ2-3; possibly TRBD2 for D (7 bases). The CDR3 totals 16 residues. The germline gives CDR1 MGHRA, CDR2 YSYEKL. The V end lost 1 base, the J end lost 5 bases, and 16 bases lay between the germline ends.

The chain uses TRBV6-5 and TRBJ2-2; D remains unclear. CDR1 and CDR2 (germline): MNHEY, SVGAGI. The CDR3 is 13 residues long. Trimming cost V 4 bases and J 6 bases, with 9 bases left between them. CDR3 coding DNA: TGTGCCAGCAGTTTGACTCCTTCCGGGGAGCTGTTTTTT. It yields the protein CASSLTPSGELFF.

In DNA, the CDR3 is TGTGCCAGCCGGGACAGGAAGAACACCGGGGAGCTGTTTTTT. Residues: CASRDRKNTGELFF. This chain connects TRBV6-5 to TRBJ2-2; 8 bases map to TRBD1. After removal of 8 bases from V and 1 base from J, the junction contained 3 bases not matched to a gene. Germline CDR1 reads MNHEY; CDR2 reads SVGAGI. This CDR3 is 14 amino acids long.

The J gene is TRBJ1-1, the V gene TRBV24-1; D is ambiguous. The germline V and J ends were trimmed by 7 bases and 1 base, with 9 bases remaining between them. CDR1 and CDR2 (germline): KGHDR, SFDVKD. This CDR3 spans 13 amino acids. The CDR3 DNA sequence: TGTGCCACCAGGCCGAGGGCGAACACTGAAGCTTTCTTT. Translated, it gives CATRPRANTEAFF.